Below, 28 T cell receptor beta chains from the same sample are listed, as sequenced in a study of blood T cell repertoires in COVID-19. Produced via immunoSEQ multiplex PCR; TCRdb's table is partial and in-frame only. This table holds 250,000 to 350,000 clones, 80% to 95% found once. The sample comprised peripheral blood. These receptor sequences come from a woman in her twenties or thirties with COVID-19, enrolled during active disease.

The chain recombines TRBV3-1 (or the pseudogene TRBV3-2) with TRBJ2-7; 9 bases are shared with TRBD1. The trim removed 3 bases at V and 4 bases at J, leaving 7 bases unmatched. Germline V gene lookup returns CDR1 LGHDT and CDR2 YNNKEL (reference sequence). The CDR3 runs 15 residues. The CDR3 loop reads CASSQGGQGIYEQYF. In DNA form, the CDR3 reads TGTGCCAGCAGCCAGGGCGGACAGGGGATTTACGAGCAGTACTTC.

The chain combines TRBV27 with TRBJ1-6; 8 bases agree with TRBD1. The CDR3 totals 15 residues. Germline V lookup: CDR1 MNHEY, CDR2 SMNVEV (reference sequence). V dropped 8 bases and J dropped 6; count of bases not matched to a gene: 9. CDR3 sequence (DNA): TGTGCCAGCGCACAGGGGGAGAGCGCTAATTCACCCCTCCACTTT. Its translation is CASAQGESANSPLHF.

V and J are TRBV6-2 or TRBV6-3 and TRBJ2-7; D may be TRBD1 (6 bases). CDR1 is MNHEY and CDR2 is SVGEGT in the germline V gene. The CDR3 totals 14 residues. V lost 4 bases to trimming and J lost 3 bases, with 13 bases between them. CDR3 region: CASSWDTRFYEQYF. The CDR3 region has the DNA TGTGCCAGCAGTTGGGACACTCGCTTCTACGAGCAGTACTTC.

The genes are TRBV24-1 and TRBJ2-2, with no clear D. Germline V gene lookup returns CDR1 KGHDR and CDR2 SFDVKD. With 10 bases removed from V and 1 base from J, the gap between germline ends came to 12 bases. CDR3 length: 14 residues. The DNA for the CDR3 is TGTGCCACAACCACCCCGGGGAACACCGGGGAGCTGTTTTTT. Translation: CATTTPGNTGELFF.

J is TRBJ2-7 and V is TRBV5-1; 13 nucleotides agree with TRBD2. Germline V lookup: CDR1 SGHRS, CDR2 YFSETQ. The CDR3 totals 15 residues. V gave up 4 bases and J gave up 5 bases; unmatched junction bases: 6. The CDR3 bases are TGCGCCAGCAGCAGGACTAGCGGGAGTAACGACGAGCAGTACTTC. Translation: CASSRTSGSNDEQYF.

The CDR3 region is CSVQTGGDNEQFF. Written as DNA, the CDR3 is TGCAGCGTCCAGACAGGGGGGGACAATGAGCAGTTCTTC. The V gene is TRBV29-1, the J gene TRBJ2-1, with TRBD1 identical over 9 bases. This CDR3 has 13 residues. Losses at the gene ends were 6 bases for V and 5 bases for J; bases not matched to a gene: 5. In germline, CDR1 is SQVTM, CDR2 ANQGSEA.

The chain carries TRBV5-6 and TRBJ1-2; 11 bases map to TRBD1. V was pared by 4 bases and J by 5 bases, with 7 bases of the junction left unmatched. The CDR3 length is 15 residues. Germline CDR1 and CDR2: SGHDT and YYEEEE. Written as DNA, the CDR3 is TGTGCCAGCAGCGGACGGACAGGGGGCGCTTATGGCTACACCTTC. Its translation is CASSGRTGGAYGYTF.

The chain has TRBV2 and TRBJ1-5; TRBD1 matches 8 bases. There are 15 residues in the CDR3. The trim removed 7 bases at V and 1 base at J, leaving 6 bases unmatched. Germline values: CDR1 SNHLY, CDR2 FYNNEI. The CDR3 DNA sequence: TGTGCCAGCACCCGGACAGGGAGGAGCAATCAGCCCCAGCATTTT. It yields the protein CASTRTGRSNQPQHF.

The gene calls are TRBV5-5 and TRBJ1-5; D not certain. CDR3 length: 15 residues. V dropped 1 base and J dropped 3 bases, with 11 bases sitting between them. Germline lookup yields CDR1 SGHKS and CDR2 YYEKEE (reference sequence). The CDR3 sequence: CASSLWEGNNQPQHF. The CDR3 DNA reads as TGTGCCAGCAGCTTGTGGGAGGGAAACAATCAGCCCCAGCATTTT.

The CDR3 nucleotides are TGTGCCAGCAGTTACTCTCCAGCTAACTATGGCTACACCTTC. Translating gives CASSYSPANYGYTF. The chain combines TRBV6-5 with TRBJ1-2; no clear D. Trimming pared 0 bases from V and 0 bases from J, leaving 5 bases between. The CDR3 loop spans 14 amino acids. CDR1 is MNHEY and CDR2 is SVGAGI in the germline V gene.

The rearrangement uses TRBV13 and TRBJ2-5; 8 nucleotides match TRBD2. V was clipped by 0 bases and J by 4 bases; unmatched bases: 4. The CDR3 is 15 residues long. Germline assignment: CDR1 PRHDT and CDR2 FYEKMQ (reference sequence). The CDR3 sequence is CASSLGSRGGETQYF. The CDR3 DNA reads TGTGCCAGCAGCTTAGGATCCCGGGGGGGAGAGACCCAGTACTTC.

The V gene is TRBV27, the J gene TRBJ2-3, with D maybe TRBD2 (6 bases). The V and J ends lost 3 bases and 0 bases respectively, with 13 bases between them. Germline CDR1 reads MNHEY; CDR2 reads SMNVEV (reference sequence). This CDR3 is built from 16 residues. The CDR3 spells CASSFLAAPSTDTQYF. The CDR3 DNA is TGTGCCAGCAGTTTTTTAGCGGCTCCCAGCACAGATACGCAGTATTTT.

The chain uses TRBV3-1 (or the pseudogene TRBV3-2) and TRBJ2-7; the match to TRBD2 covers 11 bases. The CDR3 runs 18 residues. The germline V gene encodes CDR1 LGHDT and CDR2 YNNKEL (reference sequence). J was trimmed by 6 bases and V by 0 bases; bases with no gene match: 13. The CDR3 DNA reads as TGTGCCAGCAGCCAAGAGGCTAGCGGGAGGCCCTGGGCGAGCGAGCAGTACTTC. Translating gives CASSQEASGRPWASEQYF.

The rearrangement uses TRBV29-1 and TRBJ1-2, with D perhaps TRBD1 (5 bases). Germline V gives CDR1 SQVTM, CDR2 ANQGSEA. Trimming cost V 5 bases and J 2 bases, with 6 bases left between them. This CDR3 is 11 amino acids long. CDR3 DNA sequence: TGCAGCGTTTCAGGGAACTATGGCTACACCTTC. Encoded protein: CSVSGNYGYTF.

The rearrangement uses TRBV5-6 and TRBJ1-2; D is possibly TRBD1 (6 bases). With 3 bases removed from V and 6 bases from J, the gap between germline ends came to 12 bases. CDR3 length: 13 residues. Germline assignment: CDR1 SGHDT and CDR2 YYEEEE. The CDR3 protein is CASSSTGINGYTF. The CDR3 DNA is TGTGCCAGCAGCTCAACAGGGATAAATGGCTACACCTTC.

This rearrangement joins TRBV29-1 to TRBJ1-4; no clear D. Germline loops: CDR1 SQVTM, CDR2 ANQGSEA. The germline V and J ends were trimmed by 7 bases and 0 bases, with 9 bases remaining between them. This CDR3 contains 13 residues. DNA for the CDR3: TGCAGCGCCTCGGTGGCAACTAATGAAAAACTGTTTTTT. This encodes CSASVATNEKLFF.

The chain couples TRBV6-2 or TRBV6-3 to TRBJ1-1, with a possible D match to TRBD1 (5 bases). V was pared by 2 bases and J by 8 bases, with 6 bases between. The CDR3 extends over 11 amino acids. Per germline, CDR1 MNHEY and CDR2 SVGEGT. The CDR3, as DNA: TGTGCCAGCAGTTACAAGGGGGAAGCTTTCTTT. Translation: CASSYKGEAFF.

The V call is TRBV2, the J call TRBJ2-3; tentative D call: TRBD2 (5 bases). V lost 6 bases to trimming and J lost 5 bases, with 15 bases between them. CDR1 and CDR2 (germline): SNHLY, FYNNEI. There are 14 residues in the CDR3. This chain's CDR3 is CASSPWVEGDTQYF. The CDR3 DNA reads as TGTGCCAGCAGCCCCTGGGTAGAGGGAGATACGCAGTATTTT.

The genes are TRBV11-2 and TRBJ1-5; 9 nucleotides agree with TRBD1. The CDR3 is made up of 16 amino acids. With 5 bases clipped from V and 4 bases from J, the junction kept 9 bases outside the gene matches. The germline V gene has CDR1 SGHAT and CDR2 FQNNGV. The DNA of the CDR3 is TGTGCCAGCAGCCCCAGGGGTGGACAGGGGAATCAGCCCCAGCATTTT. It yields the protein CASSPRGGQGNQPQHF.

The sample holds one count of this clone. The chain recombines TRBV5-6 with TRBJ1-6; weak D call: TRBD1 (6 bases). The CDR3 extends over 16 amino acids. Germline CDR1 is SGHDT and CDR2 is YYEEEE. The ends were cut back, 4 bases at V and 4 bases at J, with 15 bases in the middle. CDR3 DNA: TGTGCCAGCAGCAGAACTAGGGACACATATAATTCACCCCTCCACTTT. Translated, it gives CASSRTRDTYNSPLHF.

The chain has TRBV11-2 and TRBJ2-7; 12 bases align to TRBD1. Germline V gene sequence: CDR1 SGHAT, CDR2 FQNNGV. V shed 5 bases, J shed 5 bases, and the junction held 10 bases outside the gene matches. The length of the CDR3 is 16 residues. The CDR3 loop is CASSPVAGQGAHEQYF. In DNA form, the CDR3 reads TGTGCCAGCAGCCCCGTCGCGGGACAGGGGGCCCACGAGCAGTACTTC.

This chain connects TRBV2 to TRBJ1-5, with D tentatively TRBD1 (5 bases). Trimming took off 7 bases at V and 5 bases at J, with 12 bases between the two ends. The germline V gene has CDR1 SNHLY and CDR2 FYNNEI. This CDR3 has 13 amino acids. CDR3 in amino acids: CASTWGSDQPQHF. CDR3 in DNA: TGTGCCAGCACATGGGGCAGTGATCAGCCCCAGCATTTT.

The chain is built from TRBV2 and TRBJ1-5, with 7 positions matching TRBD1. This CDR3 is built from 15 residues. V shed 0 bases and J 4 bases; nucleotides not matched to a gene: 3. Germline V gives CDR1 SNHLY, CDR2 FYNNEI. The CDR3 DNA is TGTGCCAGCAGTGAAGCGCTACAGGGGAATCAGCCCCAGCATTTT. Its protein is CASSEALQGNQPQHF.

CDR3 DNA: TGTGCCAGCAGTTCACCAACAGGGGACGAGTTCTTC. Translating it yields CASSSPTGDEFF. The chain has TRBV27 and TRBJ2-1; 7 bases are a match to TRBD1. The CDR3 is made up of 12 amino acids. J lost 14 bases, V lost 4 bases, and 8 bases had no gene match. Germline CDR1 reads MNHEY; CDR2 reads SMNVEV (reference sequence).

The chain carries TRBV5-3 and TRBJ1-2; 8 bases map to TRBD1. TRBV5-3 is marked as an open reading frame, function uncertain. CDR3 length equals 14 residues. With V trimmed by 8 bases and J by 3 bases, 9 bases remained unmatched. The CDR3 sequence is CARKTGGPYYGYTF. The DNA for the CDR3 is TGTGCCAGGAAAACAGGGGGTCCCTACTATGGCTACACCTTC.

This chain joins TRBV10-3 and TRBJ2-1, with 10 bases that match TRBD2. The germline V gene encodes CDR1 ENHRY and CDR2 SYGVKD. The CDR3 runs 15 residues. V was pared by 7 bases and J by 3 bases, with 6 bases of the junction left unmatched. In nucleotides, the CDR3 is TGTGCCATCACCCAACTAGCGGGATTCTACAATGAGCAGTTCTTC. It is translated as CAITQLAGFYNEQFF.

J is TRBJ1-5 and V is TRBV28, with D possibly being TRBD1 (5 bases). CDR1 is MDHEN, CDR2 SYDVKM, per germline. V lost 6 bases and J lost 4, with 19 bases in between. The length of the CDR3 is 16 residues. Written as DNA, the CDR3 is TGTGCCAGCAGCCTCCTTAGGAGGGGAGGGAATCAGCCCCAGCATTTT. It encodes CASSLLRRGGNQPQHF.

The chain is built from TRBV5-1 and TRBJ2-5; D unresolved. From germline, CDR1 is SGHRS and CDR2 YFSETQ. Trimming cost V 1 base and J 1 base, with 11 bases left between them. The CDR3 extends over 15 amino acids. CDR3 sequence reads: CASSLQADPQETQYF. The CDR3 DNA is TGCGCCAGCAGCTTGCAGGCCGACCCCCAAGAGACCCAGTACTTC.